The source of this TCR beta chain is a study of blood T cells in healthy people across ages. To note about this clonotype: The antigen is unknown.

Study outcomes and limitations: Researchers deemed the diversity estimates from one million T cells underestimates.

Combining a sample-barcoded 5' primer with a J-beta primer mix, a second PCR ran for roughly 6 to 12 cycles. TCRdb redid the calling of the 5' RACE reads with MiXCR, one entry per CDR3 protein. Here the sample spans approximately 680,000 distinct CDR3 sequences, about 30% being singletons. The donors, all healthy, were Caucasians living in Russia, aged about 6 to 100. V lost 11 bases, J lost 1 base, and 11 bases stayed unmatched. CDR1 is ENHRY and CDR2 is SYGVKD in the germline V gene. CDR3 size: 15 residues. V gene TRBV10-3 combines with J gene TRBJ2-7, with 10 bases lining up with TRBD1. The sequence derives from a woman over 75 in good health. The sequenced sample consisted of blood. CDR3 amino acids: CAGSPDRGGSYEQYF. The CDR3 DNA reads TGTGCCGGATCCCCGGACAGGGGGGGGTCCTACGAGCAGTACTTC.